Following are 15 T cell receptor beta chains from one sample sequenced in a study of blood T cell repertoires in COVID-19. TCRdb keeps only in-frame clones here, not all; method: immunoSEQ multiplex PCR. The sample gives 150,000 to 200,000 clones, 82% of which show up once; about 8% is in the top ten. Sequencing was carried out using peripheral blood. Receptors were obtained from a woman in her seventies with acute or convalescent COVID-19.

This rearrangement joins TRBV4-2 to TRBJ2-1; maybe TRBD1 (6 bases). V was pared by 0 bases and J by 4 bases, with 7 bases between. The V gene's germline CDR1 is LGHNA and CDR2 YNFKEQ. The CDR3 has 14 amino acids. In DNA, the CDR3 is TGTGCCAGCAGCCAAGAAGGGGGATACAATGAGCAGTTCTTC. It yields the protein CASSQEGGYNEQFF.

The V call is TRBV7-8, the J call TRBJ2-1; maybe TRBD2 (7 bases). Germline CDR1 reads SGHVS; CDR2 reads FQNEAQ. This CDR3 region has 14 residues. Trimming cost V 8 bases and J 6 bases, with 17 bases left between them. CDR3 coding DNA: TGTGCCAGCCGGTTCGGGGGGACATTCAATGAGCAGTTCTTC. Its protein product is CASRFGGTFNEQFF.

This chain connects TRBV18 to TRBJ1-5; the match to TRBD1 covers 12 bases. V gave up 3 bases and J gave up 6 bases; unmatched junction bases: 6. The CDR3 extends over 16 amino acids. Germline V gene lookup returns CDR1 KGHSH and CDR2 LQKENI. The CDR3 nucleotides read TGTGCCAGCTCACCGGTCGGGGGACAGGGGGCTCAGCCCCAGCATTTT. Translation gives CASSPVGGQGAQPQHF.

The J gene is TRBJ2-7, the V gene TRBV7-2; 8 positions match TRBD2. In germline, CDR1 is SGHTA, CDR2 FQGNSA. With V trimmed by 5 bases and J by 2 bases, 8 bases remained unmatched. The CDR3 loop spans 15 amino acids. The CDR3 DNA reads as TGTGCCAGCAGCCAAGGGCGGGGGGATACCTACGAGCAGTACTTC. It is translated as CASSQGRGDTYEQYF.

The rearrangement joins TRBV5-1 to TRBJ2-7; 7 positions agree with TRBD1. Germline V gives CDR1 SGHRS, CDR2 YFSETQ. The CDR3 spans 15 residues. Trimming took 4 bases from V and 0 from J; bases not matched to a gene: 7. CDR3 in amino acids: CASSTTGPISYEQYF. In nucleotides, the CDR3 is TGCGCCAGCAGCACGACAGGGCCGATCTCCTACGAGCAGTACTTC.

The chain has TRBV25-1 and TRBJ1-1; TRBD1 agrees at 7 bases. The CDR3 loop spans 15 amino acids. The germline CDR1 and CDR2 sequences are MGHDK and SYGVNS. With 2 bases clipped from V and 4 bases from J, the junction kept 7 bases outside the gene matches. The CDR3, as DNA: TGTGCCAGCAGTGAAGACAGGGTTGGATTCACTGAAGCTTTCTTT. Translating it yields CASSEDRVGFTEAFF.

The J gene is TRBJ2-1, the V gene TRBV29-1, with D possibly being TRBD2 (7 bases). CDR3 length equals 12 residues. V dropped 2 bases and J dropped 9 bases, with 11 bases sitting between them. Per the germline V gene, CDR1 is SQVTM and CDR2 is ANQGSEA. CDR3 sequence (DNA): TGCAGCGTTGAAAGGGGAGGGGGTGAGCAGTTCTTC. Its protein product is CSVERGGGEQFF.

The chain joins TRBV10-3 to TRBJ1-1, with a tentative D call TRBD1 (6 bases). Trimming stripped 5 bases from V and 3 bases from J, with 10 bases between. The CDR3 covers 13 residues. CDR1 is ENHRY, CDR2 SYGVKD, per germline. CDR3 coding DNA: TGTGCCATCAGTCAGGGGTGGGACACTGAAGCTTTCTTT. Translation: CAISQGWDTEAFF.

This chain connects TRBV18 to TRBJ1-2; the D is unclear. The germline V gene has CDR1 KGHSH and CDR2 LQKENI. The CDR3 length is 14 residues. Trimming took off 3 bases at V and 5 bases at J, with 13 bases between the two ends. Here the CDR3 reads CASSPDLEVYGYTF. The CDR3 DNA is TGTGCCAGCTCACCCGACCTCGAGGTTTATGGCTACACCTTC.

In its sample, this clone was seen once. The CDR3 sequence is CASSLNRRPMNTEAFF. Here the CDR3 DNA reads TGTGCCAGCAGCTTAAACAGGAGACCCATGAACACTGAAGCTTTCTTT. V gene TRBV7-9 combines with J gene TRBJ1-1; a possible D gene is TRBD1 (5 bases). V was shortened by 2 bases and J by 0 bases, with 13 bases between the two germline ends. The CDR3 is 16 amino acids. Germline V gene data show CDR1 as SEHNR and CDR2 as FQNEAQ (reference sequence).

This clone was picked up one time. The chain combines TRBV7-2 with TRBJ2-7, with D perhaps TRBD1 (6 bases). The V gene's germline CDR1 is SGHTA and CDR2 FQGNSA. The CDR3 totals 14 residues. V was shortened by 4 bases and J by 6 bases, with 16 bases between the two germline ends. Here the CDR3 DNA reads TGTGCCAGCAGCTCCGGGACATGGCAGGGCGAGCAGTACTTC. It translates to CASSSGTWQGEQYF.

V gene TRBV7-2 combines with J gene TRBJ1-1; a weak D match, TRBD1 (5 bases). The CDR3 contains 14 residues. Trimming took 0 bases from V and 1 from J, leaving 6 bases between them. CDR1 SGHTA and CDR2 FQGNSA come from the germline V gene. In nucleotides, the CDR3 is TGTGCCAGCAGCTTAGCGGGGGGGAACACTGAAGCTTTCTTT. It yields the protein CASSLAGGNTEAFF. The whole variable domain, remainder taken from reference TRBV7-2 and TRBJ1-1, is GAGVSQSPSNKVTEKGKDVELRCDPISGHTALYWYRQSLGQGLEFLIYFQGNSAPDKSGLPSDRFSAERTGGSVSTLTIQRTQQEDSAVYLCASSLAGGNTEAFFGQGTRLTVV.

The CDR3 region is CASTHSVTQETQYF. DNA of the CDR3: TGTGCCAGCACCCACTCCGTTACGCAAGAGACCCAGTACTTC. The chain has TRBV5-8 and TRBJ2-5; D not resolved. V was clipped by 6 bases and J by 2 bases, with 14 bases between them. The CDR3 runs to 14 residues. Looked up from germline, CDR1 is SGHTS and CDR2 is YDEGEE.

The gene calls are TRBV7-9 and TRBJ2-1, with 16 bases lining up with TRBD2. Trimming at V came to 6 bases and at J to 5 bases, leaving 13 bases not matched to a gene. The CDR3 has 19 residues. Germline V gives CDR1 SEHNR, CDR2 FQNEAQ (reference sequence). CDR3 protein: CASSRKGTSGGARDNEQFF. CDR3 nucleotide sequence: TGTGCCAGCAGTCGAAAAGGGACTAGCGGGGGGGCTCGGGACAATGAGCAGTTCTTC.

The chain recombines TRBV5-4 with TRBJ1-1; possible D gene TRBD1, 6 bases. Per the germline V gene, CDR1 is SGHNT and CDR2 is YYREEE (reference sequence). The V end lost 1 base, the J end lost 2 bases, and 9 bases lay between the germline ends. This CDR3 is 14 amino acids long. The CDR3 loop reads CASSLSGVNTEAFF. For the CDR3, the DNA is TGTGCCAGCAGCTTGTCAGGGGTTAACACTGAAGCTTTCTTT. Filled out from reference TRBV5-4 and TRBJ1-1, the complete variable domain reads ETGVTQSPTHLIKTRGQQVTLRCSSQSGHNTVSWYQQALGQGPQFIFQYYREEENGRGNFPPRFSGLQFPNYSSELNVNALELDDSALYLCASSLSGVNTEAFFGQGTRLTVV.